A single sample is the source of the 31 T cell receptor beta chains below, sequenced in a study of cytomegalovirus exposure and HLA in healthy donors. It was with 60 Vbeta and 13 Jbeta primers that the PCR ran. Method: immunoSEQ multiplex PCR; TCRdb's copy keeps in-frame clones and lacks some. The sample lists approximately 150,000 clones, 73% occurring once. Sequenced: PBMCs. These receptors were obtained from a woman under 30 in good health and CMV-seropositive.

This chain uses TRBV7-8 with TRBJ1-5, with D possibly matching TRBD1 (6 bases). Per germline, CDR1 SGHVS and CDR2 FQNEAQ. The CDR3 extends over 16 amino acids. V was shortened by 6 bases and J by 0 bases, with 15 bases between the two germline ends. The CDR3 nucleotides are TGTGCCAGCAGTCCAGGCGCAGGGGTTAGCAATCAGCCCCAGCATTTT. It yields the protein CASSPGAGVSNQPQHF.

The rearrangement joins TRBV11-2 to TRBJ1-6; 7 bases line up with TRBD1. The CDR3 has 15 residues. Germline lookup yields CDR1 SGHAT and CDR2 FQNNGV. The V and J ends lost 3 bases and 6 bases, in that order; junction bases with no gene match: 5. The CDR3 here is CASSFRGQINSPLHF. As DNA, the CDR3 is TGTGCCAGCAGCTTTAGGGGACAGATTAATTCACCCCTCCACTTT. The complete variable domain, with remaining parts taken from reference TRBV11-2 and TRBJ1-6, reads EAGVAQSPRYKIIEKRQSVAFWCNPISGHATLYWYQQILGQGPKLLIQFQNNGVVDDSQLPKDRFSAERLKGVDSTLKIQPAKLEDSAVYLCASSFRGQINSPLHFGNGTRLTVT.

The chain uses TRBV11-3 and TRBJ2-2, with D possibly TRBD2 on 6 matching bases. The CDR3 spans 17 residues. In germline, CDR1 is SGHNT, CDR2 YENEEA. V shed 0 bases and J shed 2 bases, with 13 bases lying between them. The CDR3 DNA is TGTGCCAGCAGCTTAGATCCTGGGGGGATAAACACCGGGGAGCTGTTTTTT. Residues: CASSLDPGGINTGELFF.

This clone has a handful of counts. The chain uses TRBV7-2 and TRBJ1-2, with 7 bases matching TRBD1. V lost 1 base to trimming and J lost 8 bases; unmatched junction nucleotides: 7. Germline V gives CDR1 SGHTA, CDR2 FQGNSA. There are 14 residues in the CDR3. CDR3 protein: CASSLGQGTMGYTF. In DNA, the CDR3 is TGTGCCAGCAGCTTAGGACAGGGAACCATGGGCTACACCTTC.

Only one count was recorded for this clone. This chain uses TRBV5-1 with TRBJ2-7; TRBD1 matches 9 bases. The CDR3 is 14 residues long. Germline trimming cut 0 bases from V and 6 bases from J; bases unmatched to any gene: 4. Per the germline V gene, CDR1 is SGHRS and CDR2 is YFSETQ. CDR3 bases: TGCGCCAGCAGCTTGGACGGACAGGGGTCCGAGCAGTACTTC. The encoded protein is CASSLDGQGSEQYF.

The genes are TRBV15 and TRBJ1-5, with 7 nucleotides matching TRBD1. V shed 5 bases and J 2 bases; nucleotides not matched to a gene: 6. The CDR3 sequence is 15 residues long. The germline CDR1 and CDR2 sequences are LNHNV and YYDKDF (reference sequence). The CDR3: CATSLYRGGNQPQHF. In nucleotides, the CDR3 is TGTGCCACCAGCCTTTACAGGGGTGGCAATCAGCCCCAGCATTTT.

The CDR3 spells CASRPIQDRGTEAFF. The CDR3 DNA reads TGTGCCAGCAGACCAATCCAGGACAGGGGCACTGAAGCTTTCTTT. V gene TRBV28 combines with J gene TRBJ1-1; 9 nucleotides align to TRBD1. From germline, CDR1 is MDHEN and CDR2 SYDVKM. J was trimmed by 4 bases and V by 6 bases; bases with no gene match: 9. The CDR3 contains 15 residues.

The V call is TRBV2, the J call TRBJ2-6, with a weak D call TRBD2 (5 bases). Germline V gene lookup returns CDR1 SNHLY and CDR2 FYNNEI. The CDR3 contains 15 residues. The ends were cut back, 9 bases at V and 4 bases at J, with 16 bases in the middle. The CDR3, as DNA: TGTGCCAGGGGAGAAGAGGGAGAAGGGGCCAACGTCCTGACTTTC. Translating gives CARGEEGEGANVLTF.

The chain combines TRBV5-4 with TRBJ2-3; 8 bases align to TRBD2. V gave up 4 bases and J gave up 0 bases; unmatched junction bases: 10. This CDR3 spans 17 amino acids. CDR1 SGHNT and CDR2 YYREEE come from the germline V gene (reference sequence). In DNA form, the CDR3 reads TGTGCCAGCAGCCGAACCCTTAGCGGGACTAGCACAGATACGCAGTATTTT. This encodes CASSRTLSGTSTDTQYF. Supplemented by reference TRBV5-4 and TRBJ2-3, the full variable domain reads ETGVTQSPTHLIKTRGQQVTLRCSSQSGHNTVSWYQQALGQGPQFIFQYYREEENGRGNFPPRFSGLQFPNYSSELNVNALELDDSALYLCASSRTLSGTSTDTQYFGPGTRLTVL.

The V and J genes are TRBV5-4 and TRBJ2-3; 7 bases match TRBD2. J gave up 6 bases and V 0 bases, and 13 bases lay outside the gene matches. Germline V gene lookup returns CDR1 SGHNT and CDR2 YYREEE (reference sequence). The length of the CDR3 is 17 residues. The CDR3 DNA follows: TGTGCCAGCAGCTTGGGGGGTCCCGGGAGGCGGGCCGATACGCAGTATTTT. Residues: CASSLGGPGRRADTQYF.

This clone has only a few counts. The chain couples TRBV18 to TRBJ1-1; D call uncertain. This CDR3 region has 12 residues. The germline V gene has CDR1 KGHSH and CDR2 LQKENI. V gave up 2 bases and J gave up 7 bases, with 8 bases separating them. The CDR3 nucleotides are TGTGCCAGCTCACCAACCCGCGGTGAAGCTTTCTTT. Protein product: CASSPTRGEAFF. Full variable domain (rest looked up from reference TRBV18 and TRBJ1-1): NAGVMQNPRHLVRRRGQEARLRCSPMKGHSHVYWYRQLPEEGLKFMVYLQKENIIDESGMPKERFSAEFPKEGPSILRIQQVVRGDSAAYFCASSPTRGEAFFGQGTRLTVV.

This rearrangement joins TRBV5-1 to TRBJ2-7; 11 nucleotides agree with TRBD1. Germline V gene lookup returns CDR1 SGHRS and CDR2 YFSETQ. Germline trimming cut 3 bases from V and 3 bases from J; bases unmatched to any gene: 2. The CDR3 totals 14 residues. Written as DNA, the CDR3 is TGCGCCAGCAGCTGGACAGGGGGCCACTACGAGCAGTACTTC. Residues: CASSWTGGHYEQYF.

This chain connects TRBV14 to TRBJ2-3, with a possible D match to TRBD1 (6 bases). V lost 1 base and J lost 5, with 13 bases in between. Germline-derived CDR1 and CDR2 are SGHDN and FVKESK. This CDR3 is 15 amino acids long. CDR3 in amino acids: CASSQVVGARDTQYF. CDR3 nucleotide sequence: TGTGCCAGCAGCCAAGTTGTGGGGGCGAGAGATACGCAGTATTTT.

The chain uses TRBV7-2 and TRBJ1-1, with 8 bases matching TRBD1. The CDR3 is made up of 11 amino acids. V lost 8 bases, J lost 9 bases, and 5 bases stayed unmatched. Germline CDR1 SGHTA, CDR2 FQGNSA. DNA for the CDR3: TGTGCCAGCGCCGGACAGGGACAAGCTTTCTTT. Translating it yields CASAGQGQAFF.

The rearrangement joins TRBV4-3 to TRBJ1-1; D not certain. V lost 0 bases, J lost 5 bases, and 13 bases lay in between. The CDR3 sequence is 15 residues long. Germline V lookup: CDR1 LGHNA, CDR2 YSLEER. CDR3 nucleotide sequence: TGCGCCAGCAGCCAAGACGGCCGGGCGGGAACTGAAGCTTTCTTT. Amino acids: CASSQDGRAGTEAFF.

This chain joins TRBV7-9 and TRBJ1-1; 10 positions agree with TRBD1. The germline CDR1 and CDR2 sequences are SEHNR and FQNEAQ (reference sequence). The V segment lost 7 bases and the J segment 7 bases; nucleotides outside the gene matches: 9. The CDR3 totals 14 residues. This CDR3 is CASMGTGAKGEAFF. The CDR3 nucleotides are TGTGCCAGCATGGGGACAGGGGCGAAAGGTGAAGCTTTCTTT. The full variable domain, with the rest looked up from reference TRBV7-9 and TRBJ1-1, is DTGVSQNPRHKITKRGQNVTFRCDPISEHNRLYWYRQTLGQGPEFLTYFQNEAQLEKSRLLSDRFSAERPKGSFSTLEIQRTEQGDSAMYLCASMGTGAKGEAFFGQGTRLTVV.

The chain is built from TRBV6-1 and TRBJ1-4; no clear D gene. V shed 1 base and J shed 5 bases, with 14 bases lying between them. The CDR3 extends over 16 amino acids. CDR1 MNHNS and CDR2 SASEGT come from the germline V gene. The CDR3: CASSEVKGTGNEKLFF. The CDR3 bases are TGTGCCAGCAGTGAAGTCAAAGGCACGGGGAATGAAAAACTGTTTTTT.

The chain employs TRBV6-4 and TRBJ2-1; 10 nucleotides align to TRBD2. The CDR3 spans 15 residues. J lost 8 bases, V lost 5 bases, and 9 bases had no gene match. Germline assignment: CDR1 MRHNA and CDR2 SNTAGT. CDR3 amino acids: CASSRSSGGGDEQFF. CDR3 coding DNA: TGTGCCAGCAGTCGATCTAGCGGGGGTGGAGATGAGCAGTTCTTC.

This CDR3 reads CASSKLFVGSSYNSPLHF. The CDR3 DNA reads as TGTGCCAGCAGCAAACTCTTCGTGGGGAGCTCCTATAATTCACCCCTCCACTTT. The rearrangement joins TRBV27 to TRBJ1-6, with no clear D. From germline, CDR1 is MNHEY and CDR2 SMNVEV (reference sequence). V lost 6 bases and J 0 bases, leaving 18 bases between the germline ends. The CDR3 is 18 amino acids.

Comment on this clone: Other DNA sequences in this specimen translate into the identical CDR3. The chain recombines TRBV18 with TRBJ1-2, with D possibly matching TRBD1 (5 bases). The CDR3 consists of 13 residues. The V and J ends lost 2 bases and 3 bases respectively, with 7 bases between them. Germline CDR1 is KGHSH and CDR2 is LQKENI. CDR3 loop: CASSPDRDYGYTF. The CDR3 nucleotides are TGTGCCAGCTCACCAGACAGAGACTATGGCTACACCTTC.

CDR3 sequence (DNA): TGTGCCAGCAGCTATCCGGGACAGGGGACCTACGAGCAGTACTTC. As protein: CASSYPGQGTYEQYF. The chain is built from TRBV7-2 and TRBJ2-5; 10 bases fit TRBD1. The J call is in doubt because the DNA end fits TRBJ2-7 better. CDR3 length: 15 amino acids. CDR1 SGHTA and CDR2 FQGNSA come from the germline V gene.

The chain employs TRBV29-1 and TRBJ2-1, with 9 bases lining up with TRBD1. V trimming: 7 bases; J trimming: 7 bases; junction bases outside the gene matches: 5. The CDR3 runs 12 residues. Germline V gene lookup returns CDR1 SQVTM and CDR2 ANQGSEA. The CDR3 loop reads CSAGQGGNEQFF. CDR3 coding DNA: TGCAGCGCGGGACAGGGAGGGAATGAGCAGTTCTTC.

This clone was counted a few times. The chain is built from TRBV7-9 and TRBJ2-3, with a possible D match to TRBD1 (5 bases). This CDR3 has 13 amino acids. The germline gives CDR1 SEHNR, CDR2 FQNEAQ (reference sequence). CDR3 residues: CAAARVGTDTQYF. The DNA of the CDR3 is TGTGCGGCCGCCAGGGTAGGGACAGATACGCAGTATTTT.

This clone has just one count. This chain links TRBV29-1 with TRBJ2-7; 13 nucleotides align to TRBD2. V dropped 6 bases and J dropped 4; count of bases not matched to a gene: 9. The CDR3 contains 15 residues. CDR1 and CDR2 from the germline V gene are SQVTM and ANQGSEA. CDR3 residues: CSVDAQTSGGYEQYF. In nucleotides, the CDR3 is TGCAGCGTCGACGCCCAGACTAGCGGGGGGTACGAGCAGTACTTC.

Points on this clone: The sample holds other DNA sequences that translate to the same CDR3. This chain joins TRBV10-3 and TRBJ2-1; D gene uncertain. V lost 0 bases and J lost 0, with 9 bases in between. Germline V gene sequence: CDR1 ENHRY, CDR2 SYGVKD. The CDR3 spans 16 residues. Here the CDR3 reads CAISESMAGSYNEQFF. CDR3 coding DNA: TGTGCCATCAGTGAGTCGATGGCAGGCTCCTACAATGAGCAGTTCTTC.

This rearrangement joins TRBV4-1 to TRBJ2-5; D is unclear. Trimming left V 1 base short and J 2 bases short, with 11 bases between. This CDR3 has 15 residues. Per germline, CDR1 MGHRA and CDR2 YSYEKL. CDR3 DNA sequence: TGCGCCAGCAGCCAAGGTAGTCTACCACAAGAGACCCAGTACTTC. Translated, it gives CASSQGSLPQETQYF.

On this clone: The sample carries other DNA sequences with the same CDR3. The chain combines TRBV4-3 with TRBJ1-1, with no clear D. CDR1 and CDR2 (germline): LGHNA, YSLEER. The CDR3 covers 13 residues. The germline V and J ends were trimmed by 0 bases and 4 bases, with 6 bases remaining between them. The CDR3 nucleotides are TGCGCCAGCAGCCAAGACCGCGGCACTGAAGCTTTCTTT. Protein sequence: CASSQDRGTEAFF.

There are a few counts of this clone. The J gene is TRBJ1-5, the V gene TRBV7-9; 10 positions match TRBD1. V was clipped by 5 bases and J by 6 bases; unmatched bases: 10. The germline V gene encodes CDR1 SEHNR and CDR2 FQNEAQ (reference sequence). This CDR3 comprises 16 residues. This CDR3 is CASSQGQGRGSQPQHF. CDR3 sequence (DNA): TGTGCCAGCAGCCAGGGACAGGGGAGAGGCAGTCAGCCCCAGCATTTT.

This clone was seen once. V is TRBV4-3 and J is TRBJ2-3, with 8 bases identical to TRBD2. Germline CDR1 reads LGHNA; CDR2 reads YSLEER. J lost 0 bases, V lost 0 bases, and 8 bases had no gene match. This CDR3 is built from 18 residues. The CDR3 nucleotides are TGCGCCAGCAGCCAAGATAGGCGGGGGGCATCTAGCACAGATACGCAGTATTTT. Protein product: CASSQDRRGASSTDTQYF.

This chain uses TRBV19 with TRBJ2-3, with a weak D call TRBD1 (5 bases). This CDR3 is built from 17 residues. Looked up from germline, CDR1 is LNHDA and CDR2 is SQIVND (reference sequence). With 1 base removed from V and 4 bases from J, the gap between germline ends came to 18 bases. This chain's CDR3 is CASSIGERQGGSDTQYF. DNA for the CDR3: TGTGCCAGTAGTATAGGTGAACGGCAGGGCGGATCAGATACGCAGTATTTT.

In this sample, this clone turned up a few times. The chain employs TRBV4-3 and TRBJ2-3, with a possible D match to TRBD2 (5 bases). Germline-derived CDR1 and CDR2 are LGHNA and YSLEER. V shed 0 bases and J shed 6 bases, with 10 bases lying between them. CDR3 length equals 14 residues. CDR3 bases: TGCGCCAGCAGCCAAGATAGAGGGTCTGATACGCAGTATTTT. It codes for CASSQDRGSDTQYF.